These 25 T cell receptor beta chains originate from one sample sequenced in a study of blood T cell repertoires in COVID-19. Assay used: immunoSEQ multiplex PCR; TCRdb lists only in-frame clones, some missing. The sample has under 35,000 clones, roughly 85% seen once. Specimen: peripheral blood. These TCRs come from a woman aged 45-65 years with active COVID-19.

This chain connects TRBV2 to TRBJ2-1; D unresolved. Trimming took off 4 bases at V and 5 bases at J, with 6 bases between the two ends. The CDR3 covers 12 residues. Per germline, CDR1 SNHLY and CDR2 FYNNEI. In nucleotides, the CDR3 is TGTGCCAGCAGTGGACTTCACAATGAGCAGTTCTTC. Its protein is CASSGLHNEQFF.

CDR3 coding DNA: TGTGCCAGCAGTTACCACCAGGGGTCTAACTACGAGCAGTACTTC. Residues: CASSYHQGSNYEQYF. The chain employs TRBV6-5 and TRBJ2-7; maybe TRBD1 (6 bases). Germline values: CDR1 MNHEY, CDR2 SVGAGI. The CDR3 extends over 15 amino acids. V lost 2 bases to trimming and J lost 3 bases, with 14 bases between them.

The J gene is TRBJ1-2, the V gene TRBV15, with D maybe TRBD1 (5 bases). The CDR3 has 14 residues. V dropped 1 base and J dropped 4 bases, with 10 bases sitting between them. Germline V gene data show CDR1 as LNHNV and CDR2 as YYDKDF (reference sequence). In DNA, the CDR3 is TGTGCCACCAGCAGAGGGGGCGGCGTCTATGGCTACACCTTC. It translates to CATSRGGGVYGYTF.

CDR3 in amino acids: CASSLTLTKEFF. The DNA of the CDR3 is TGTGCCAGCAGTCTTACCCTTACTAAGGAGTTCTTC. The chain couples TRBV6-7 to TRBJ2-1; D unresolved. TRBV6-7 is an ORF for which the function is uncertain. There are 12 residues in the CDR3. Trimming removed 5 bases at V and 14 bases at J, with 16 bases between.

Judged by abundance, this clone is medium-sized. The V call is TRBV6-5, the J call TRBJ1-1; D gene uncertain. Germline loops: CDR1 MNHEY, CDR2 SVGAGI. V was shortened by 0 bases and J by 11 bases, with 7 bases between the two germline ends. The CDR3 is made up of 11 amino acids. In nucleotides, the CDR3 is TGTGCCAGCAGTTACTCCGGAGGTGCTTTCTTT. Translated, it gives CASSYSGGAFF.

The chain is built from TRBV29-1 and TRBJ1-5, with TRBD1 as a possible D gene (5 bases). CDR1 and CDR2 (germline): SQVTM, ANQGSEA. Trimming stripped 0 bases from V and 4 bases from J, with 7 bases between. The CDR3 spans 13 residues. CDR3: CSVEEGGNQPQHF. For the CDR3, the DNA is TGCAGCGTTGAAGAGGGGGGGAATCAGCCCCAGCATTTT. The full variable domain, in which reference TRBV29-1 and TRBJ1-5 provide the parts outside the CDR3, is SAVISQKPSRDICQRGTSLTIQCQVDSQVTMMFWYRQQPGQSLTLIATANQGSEATYESGFVIDKFPISRPNLTFSTLTVSNMSPEDSSIYLCSVEEGGNQPQHFGDGTRLSIL.

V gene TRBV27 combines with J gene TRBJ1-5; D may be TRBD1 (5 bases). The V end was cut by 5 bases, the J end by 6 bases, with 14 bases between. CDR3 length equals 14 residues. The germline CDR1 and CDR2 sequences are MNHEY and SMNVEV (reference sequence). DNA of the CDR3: TGTGCCAGCAGTCTACAGGTGCGAGGTCAGCCCCAGCATTTT. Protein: CASSLQVRGQPQHF.

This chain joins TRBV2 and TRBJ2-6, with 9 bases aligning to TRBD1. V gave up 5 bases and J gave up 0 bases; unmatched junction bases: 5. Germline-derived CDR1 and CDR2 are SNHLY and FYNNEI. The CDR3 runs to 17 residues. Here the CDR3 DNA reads TGTGCCAGCAGTAGGACAGGGGTGAGCTCTGGGGCCAACGTCCTGACTTTC. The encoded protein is CASSRTGVSSGANVLTF. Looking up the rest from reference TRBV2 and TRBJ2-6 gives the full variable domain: EPEVTQTPSHQVTQMGQEVILRCVPISNHLYFYWYRQILGQKVEFLVSFYNNEISEKSEIFDDQFSVERPDGSNFTLKIRSTKLEDSAMYFCASSRTGVSSGANVLTFGAGSRLTVL.

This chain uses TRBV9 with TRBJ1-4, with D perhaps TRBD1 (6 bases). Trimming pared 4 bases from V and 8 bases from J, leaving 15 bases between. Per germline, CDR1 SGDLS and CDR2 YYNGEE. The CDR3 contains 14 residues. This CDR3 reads CASSPTWTAEKLFF. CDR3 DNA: TGTGCCAGCAGCCCGACCTGGACAGCGGAAAAACTGTTTTTT. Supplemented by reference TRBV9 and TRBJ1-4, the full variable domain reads DSGVTQTPKHLITATGQRVTLRCSPRSGDLSVYWYQQSLDQGLQFLIQYYNGEERAKGNILERFSAQQFPDLHSELNLSSLELGDSALYFCASSPTWTAEKLFFGSGTQLSVL.

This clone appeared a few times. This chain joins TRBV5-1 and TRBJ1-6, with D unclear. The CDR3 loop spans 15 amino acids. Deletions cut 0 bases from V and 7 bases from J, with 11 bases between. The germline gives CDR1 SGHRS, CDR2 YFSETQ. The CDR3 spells CASSLALGGNSPLHF. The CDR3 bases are TGCGCCAGCAGCTTGGCGCTGGGAGGGAATTCACCCCTCCACTTT.

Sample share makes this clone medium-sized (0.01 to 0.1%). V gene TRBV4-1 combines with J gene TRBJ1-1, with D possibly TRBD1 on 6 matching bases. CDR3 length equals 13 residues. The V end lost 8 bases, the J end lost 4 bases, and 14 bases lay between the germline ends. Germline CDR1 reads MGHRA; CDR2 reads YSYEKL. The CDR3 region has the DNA TGCGCCAGCTGTGCAGGGGTCGGCACTGAAGCTTTCTTT. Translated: CASCAGVGTEAFF.

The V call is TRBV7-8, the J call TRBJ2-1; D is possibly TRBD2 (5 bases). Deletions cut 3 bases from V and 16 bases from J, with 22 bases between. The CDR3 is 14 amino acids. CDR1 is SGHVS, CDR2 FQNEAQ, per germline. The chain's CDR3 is CASSLGNGISTFFF. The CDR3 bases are TGTGCCAGCAGCTTGGGCAACGGGATCTCGACGTTTTTCTTC.

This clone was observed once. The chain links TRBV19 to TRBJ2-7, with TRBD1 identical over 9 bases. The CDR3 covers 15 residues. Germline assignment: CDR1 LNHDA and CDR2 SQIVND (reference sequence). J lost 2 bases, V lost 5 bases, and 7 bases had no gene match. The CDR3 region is CASSPGTGLTYEQYF. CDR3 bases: TGTGCCAGTAGTCCGGGGACAGGGCTCACCTACGAGCAGTACTTC. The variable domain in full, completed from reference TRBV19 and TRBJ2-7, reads DGGITQSPKYLFRKEGQNVTLSCEQNLNHDAMYWYRQDPGQGLRLIYYSQIVNDFQKGDIAEGYSVSREKKESFPLTVTSAQKNPTAFYLCASSPGTGLTYEQYFGPGTRLTVT.

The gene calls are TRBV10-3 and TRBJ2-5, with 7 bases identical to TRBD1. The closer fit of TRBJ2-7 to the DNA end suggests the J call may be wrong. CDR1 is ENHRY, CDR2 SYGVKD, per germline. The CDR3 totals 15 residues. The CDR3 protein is CAISGRTGNSYEQYF. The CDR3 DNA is TGTGCCATCAGTGGTAGGACAGGCAACTCCTACGAGCAGTACTTC.

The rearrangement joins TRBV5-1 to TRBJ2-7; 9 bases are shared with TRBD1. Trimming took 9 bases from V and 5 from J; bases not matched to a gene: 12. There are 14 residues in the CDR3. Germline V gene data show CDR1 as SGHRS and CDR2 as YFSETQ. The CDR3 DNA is TGCGCCACCCGACTGGGGACAGGGACGAACGAGCAGTACTTC. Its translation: CATRLGTGTNEQYF.

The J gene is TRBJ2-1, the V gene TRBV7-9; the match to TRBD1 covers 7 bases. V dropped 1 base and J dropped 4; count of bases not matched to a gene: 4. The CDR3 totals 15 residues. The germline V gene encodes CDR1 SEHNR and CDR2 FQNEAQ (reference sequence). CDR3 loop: CASSLVGQYYNEQFF. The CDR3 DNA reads TGTGCCAGCAGCTTAGTGGGACAGTATTACAATGAGCAGTTCTTC.

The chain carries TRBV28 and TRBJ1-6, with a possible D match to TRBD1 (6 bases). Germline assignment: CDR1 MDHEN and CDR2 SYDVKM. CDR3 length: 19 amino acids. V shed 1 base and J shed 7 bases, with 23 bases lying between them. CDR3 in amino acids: CASSLYPPTGLPSNSPLHF. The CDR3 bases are TGTGCCAGCAGTTTATATCCCCCGACAGGTCTACCATCAAATTCACCCCTCCACTTT.

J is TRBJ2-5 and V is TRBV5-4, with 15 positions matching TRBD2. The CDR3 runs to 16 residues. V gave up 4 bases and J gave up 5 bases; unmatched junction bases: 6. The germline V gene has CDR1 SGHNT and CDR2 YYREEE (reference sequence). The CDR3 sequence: CASSGGLAGGQETQYF. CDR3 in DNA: TGTGCCAGCAGCGGCGGACTAGCGGGAGGGCAGGAGACCCAGTACTTC.

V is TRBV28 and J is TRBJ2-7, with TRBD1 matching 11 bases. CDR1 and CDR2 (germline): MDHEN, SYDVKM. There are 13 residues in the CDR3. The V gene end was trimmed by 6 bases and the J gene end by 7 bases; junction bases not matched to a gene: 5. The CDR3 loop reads CASRLDRGLEQYF. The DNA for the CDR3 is TGTGCCAGCAGACTGGACAGGGGGCTAGAGCAGTACTTC.

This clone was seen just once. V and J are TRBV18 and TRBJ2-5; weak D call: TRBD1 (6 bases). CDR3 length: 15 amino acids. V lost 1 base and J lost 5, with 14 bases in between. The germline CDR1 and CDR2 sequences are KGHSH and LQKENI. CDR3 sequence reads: CASSPQQGRAETQYF. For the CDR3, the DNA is TGTGCCAGCTCACCACAACAGGGAAGAGCGGAGACCCAGTACTTC.

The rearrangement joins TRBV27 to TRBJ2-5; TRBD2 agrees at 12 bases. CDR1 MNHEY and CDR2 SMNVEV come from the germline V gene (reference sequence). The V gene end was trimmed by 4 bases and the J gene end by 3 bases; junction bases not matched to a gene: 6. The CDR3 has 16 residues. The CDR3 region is CASSSRLAGEKETQYF. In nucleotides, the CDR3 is TGTGCCAGCAGTTCTAGACTAGCGGGGGAGAAAGAGACCCAGTACTTC.

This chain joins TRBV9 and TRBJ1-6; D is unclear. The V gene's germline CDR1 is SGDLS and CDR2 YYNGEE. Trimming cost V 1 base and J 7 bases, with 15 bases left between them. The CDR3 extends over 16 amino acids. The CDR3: CASSVKEEEANSPLHF. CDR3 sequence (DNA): TGTGCCAGCAGCGTAAAAGAGGAGGAAGCAAATTCACCCCTCCACTTT.

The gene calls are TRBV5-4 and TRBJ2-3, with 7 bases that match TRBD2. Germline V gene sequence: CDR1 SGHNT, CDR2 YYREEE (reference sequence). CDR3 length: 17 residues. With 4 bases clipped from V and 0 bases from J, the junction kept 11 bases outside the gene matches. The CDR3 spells CASSLGERTRSTDTQYF. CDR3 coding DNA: TGTGCCAGCAGCCTCGGGGAAAGGACTAGAAGCACAGATACGCAGTATTTT.

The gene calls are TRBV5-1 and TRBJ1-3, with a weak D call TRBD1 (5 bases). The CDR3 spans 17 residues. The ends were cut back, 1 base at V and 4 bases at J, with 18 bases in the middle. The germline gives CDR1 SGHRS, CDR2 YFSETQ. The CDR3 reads CASSLKGGGGTGNTIYF. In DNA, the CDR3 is TGCGCCAGCAGCTTGAAAGGAGGTGGAGGGACCGGAAACACCATATATTTT.

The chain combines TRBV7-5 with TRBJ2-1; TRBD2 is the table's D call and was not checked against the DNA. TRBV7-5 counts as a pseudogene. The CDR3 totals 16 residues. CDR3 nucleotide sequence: TGTGTCAGAAGCAATCCCGGGACTAGCCGCGTCGATGAGCAGTTCTTC. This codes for CVRSNPGTSRVDEQFF.